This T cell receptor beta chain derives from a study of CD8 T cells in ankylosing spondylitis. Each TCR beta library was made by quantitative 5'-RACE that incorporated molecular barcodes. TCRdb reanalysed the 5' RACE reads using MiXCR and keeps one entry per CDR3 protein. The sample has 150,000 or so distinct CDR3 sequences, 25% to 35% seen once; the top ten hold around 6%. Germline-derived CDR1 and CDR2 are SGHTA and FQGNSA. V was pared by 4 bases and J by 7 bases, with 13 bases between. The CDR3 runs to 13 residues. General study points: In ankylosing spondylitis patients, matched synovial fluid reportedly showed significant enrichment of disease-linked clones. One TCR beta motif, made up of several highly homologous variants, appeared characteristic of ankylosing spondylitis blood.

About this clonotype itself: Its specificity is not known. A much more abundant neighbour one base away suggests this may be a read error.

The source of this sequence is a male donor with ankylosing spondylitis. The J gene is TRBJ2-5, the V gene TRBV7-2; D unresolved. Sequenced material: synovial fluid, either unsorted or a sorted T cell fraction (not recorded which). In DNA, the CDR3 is TGTGCCAGCAGCTGGGCCCTCACCGGGACCCAGTACTTC. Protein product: CASSWALTGTQYF.